The subject of this entry is one TCR beta chain. Antigen specificity is unknown. This sample is drawn from a study of T cell responses to AZD1222 COVID-19 vaccine. Points from the study as a whole: Donors were mostly white British, more females; clonal diversity possibly underestimated. Per reports, nearly half of all spike-specific TCRs target regions that are unmutated in variants. Only six AZD1222 recipients tested seropositive at baseline.

The germline V gene encodes CDR1 LNHDA and CDR2 SQIVND (reference sequence). The CDR3 consists of 9 residues. The V end was cut by 10 bases, the J end by 6 bases, with 6 bases between. Repertoires were generated with immunoSEQ multiplex PCR, while TCRdb's copy carries only in-frame clones and drops some. The sample yields 55,000 to 65,000 clones, about 91% seen once. The sequenced sample was peripheral blood, obtained 28 days after the second AZD1222 dose. The chain has TRBV19 and TRBJ1-2; D not certain. This clonotype originated in an adult who received the AZD1222 COVID-19 vaccine. The CDR3 DNA sequence: TGTGCCACCGCGGATGGCTACACCTTC. This sequence encodes CATADGYTF.